The rows below give T cell receptor beta chains drawn from one sample of a study of T cell responses to AZD1222 COVID-19 vaccine. Some clones are missing from TCRdb's copy, which holds only in-frame ones; the method was immunoSEQ multiplex PCR. The table lists under 150,000 clones, more than 85% of them singletons. This material consisted of peripheral blood, taken on day 0 of AZD1222 vaccination. The receptor set was obtained from an adult in good health. The CDR3 runs from the conserved cysteine through the conserved F or W. Fields, in order: J gene, D gene, clone size, V gene, CDR3 protein, CDR3 DNA. The D gene is left open where the match is weak. Size values are once, few and many counts, or a class for expanded clones, and some rows have none.

j_call: TRBJ1-5
d_call: .
clone_size: .
v_call: TRBV7-2
cdr3_aa: CASSPRRGGGPQHF
cdr3_nt: TGTGCCAGCAGCCCGCGGAGGGGAGGAGGGCCCCAGCATTTT

j_call: TRBJ2-1
d_call: TRBD2
clone_size: .
v_call: TRBV4-1
cdr3_aa: CASSQGVQRGGNEQFF
cdr3_nt: TGCGCCAGCAGCCAAGGTGTGCAGCGGGGGGGCAATGAGCAGTTCTTC

j_call: TRBJ2-3
d_call: TRBD2
clone_size: .
v_call: TRBV5-1
cdr3_aa: CASSTGVVSGSTDTQYF
cdr3_nt: TGCGCCAGCAGCACCGGGGTTGTTAGCGGGAGTACAGATACGCAGTATTTT

j_call: TRBJ2-2
d_call: TRBD1
clone_size: .
v_call: TRBV2
cdr3_aa: CASGSGQGYTGELFF
cdr3_nt: TGTGCCAGCGGGAGTGGACAGGGGTACACCGGGGAGCTGTTTTTT

j_call: TRBJ1-1
d_call: TRBD1
clone_size: .
v_call: TRBV6-5
cdr3_aa: CASRRQGYTEAFF
cdr3_nt: TGTGCCAGCAGAAGACAGGGATACACTGAAGCTTTCTTT

j_call: TRBJ2-2
d_call: .
clone_size: .
v_call: TRBV9
cdr3_aa: CASSRGTGELFF
cdr3_nt: TGTGCCAGCAGCAGAGGCACCGGGGAGCTGTTTTTT

j_call: TRBJ1-2
d_call: .
clone_size: .
v_call: TRBV9
cdr3_aa: CASSVVPRDYGYTF
cdr3_nt: TGTGCCAGCAGCGTAGTCCCCAGGGATTATGGCTACACCTTC

j_call: TRBJ1-1
d_call: .
clone_size: .
v_call: TRBV4-1
cdr3_aa: CASGTLGAVNTEAFF
cdr3_nt: TGCGCCAGCGGAACCCTAGGGGCGGTGAACACTGAAGCTTTCTTT

j_call: TRBJ2-7
d_call: .
clone_size: few
v_call: TRBV7-6
cdr3_aa: CASSLAGTGSYEQYF
cdr3_nt: TGTGCCAGCAGCTTAGCCGGTACCGGGTCCTACGAGCAGTACTTC

j_call: TRBJ1-5
d_call: .
clone_size: .
v_call: TRBV4-2
cdr3_aa: CASSQQGPGNQPQHF
cdr3_nt: TGTGCCAGCAGCCAACAGGGACCTGGCAATCAGCCCCAGCATTTT

j_call: TRBJ2-5
d_call: TRBD1
clone_size: .
v_call: TRBV6-1
cdr3_aa: CASSEDRAYQETQYF
cdr3_nt: TGTGCCAGCAGCGAAGACAGGGCCTACCAAGAGACCCAGTACTTC

j_call: TRBJ1-1
d_call: .
clone_size: .
v_call: TRBV4-1
cdr3_aa: CASSQESGRAEAFF
cdr3_nt: TGCGCCAGCAGCCAAGAATCCGGGAGAGCTGAAGCTTTCTTT

j_call: TRBJ2-7
d_call: TRBD1
clone_size: .
v_call: TRBV4-1
cdr3_aa: CASSQEPGQGKHEQYF
cdr3_nt: TGCGCCAGCAGCCAAGAGCCGGGACAGGGTAAACACGAGCAGTACTTC

j_call: TRBJ2-2
d_call: TRBD2
clone_size: .
v_call: TRBV27
cdr3_aa: CASSPLAEHTGELFF
cdr3_nt: TGTGCCAGCAGTCCCCTAGCGGAACACACCGGGGAGCTGTTTTTT

j_call: TRBJ1-1
d_call: .
clone_size: once
v_call: TRBV28
cdr3_aa: CASSVPGFTEAFF
cdr3_nt: TGTGCCAGCAGTGTCCCCGGGTTCACTGAAGCTTTCTTT

j_call: TRBJ2-7
d_call: .
clone_size: .
v_call: TRBV10-1
cdr3_aa: CASSERLGKEQYF
cdr3_nt: TGCGCCAGCAGTGAGCGTCTCGGTAAAGAGCAGTACTTC

j_call: TRBJ2-7
d_call: .
clone_size: .
v_call: TRBV5-1
cdr3_aa: CASSLVRAGEQYF
cdr3_nt: TGCGCCAGCAGCTTGGTACGGGCGGGCGAGCAGTACTTC

j_call: TRBJ1-3
d_call: TRBD1
clone_size: .
v_call: TRBV4-1
cdr3_aa: CASSQRTGDGNTIYF
cdr3_nt: TGCGCCAGCAGCCAGCGGACAGGAGATGGAAACACCATATATTTT

j_call: TRBJ2-7
d_call: TRBD2
clone_size: once
v_call: TRBV5-1
cdr3_aa: CASSLTLAGSYEQYF
cdr3_nt: TGCGCCAGCAGCTTGACCCTAGCGGGCTCCTACGAGCAGTACTTC

j_call: TRBJ2-1
d_call: .
clone_size: .
v_call: TRBV24-1
cdr3_aa: CATSGDNEQFF
cdr3_nt: TGTGCCACCAGTGGCGACAATGAGCAGTTCTTC

j_call: TRBJ2-7
d_call: .
clone_size: .
v_call: TRBV14
cdr3_aa: CASSQGGGGEQYF
cdr3_nt: TGTGCCAGCAGCCAAGGAGGGGGTGGCGAGCAGTACTTC

j_call: TRBJ1-4
d_call: .
clone_size: .
v_call: TRBV5-8
cdr3_aa: CASSLESEKLFF
cdr3_nt: TGTGCCAGCAGCTTGGAAAGTGAAAAACTGTTTTTT

j_call: TRBJ1-6
d_call: .
clone_size: once
v_call: TRBV7-9
cdr3_aa: CASSLMGVAESPLHF
cdr3_nt: TGTGCCAGCAGCTTAATGGGGGTAGCAGAATCACCCCTCCACTTT

j_call: TRBJ2-7
d_call: .
clone_size: .
v_call: TRBV27
cdr3_aa: CASSLAGSYEQYF
cdr3_nt: TGTGCCAGCAGTTTAGCCGGCTCCTACGAGCAGTACTTC

j_call: TRBJ2-3
d_call: .
clone_size: .
v_call: TRBV5-1
cdr3_aa: CASRDFWASTDTQYF
cdr3_nt: TGCGCCAGCAGGGATTTTTGGGCCAGCACAGATACGCAGTATTTT

j_call: TRBJ1-1
d_call: TRBD1
clone_size: .
v_call: TRBV2
cdr3_aa: CASSVFVGQGCFF
cdr3_nt: TGTGCCAGCAGTGTGTTTGTGGGACAGGGTTGCTTCTTT

j_call: TRBJ2-7
d_call: TRBD2
clone_size: .
v_call: TRBV9
cdr3_aa: CASSVREGDEQYF
cdr3_nt: TGTGCCAGCAGCGTGAGGGAGGGTGACGAGCAGTACTTC

j_call: TRBJ2-3
d_call: .
clone_size: .
v_call: TRBV9
cdr3_aa: CASSPEGSTDTQYF
cdr3_nt: TGTGCCAGCAGCCCCGAGGGGAGCACAGATACGCAGTATTTT

j_call: TRBJ1-2
d_call: .
clone_size: .
v_call: TRBV2
cdr3_aa: CASSVTGSGYTF
cdr3_nt: TGTGCCAGCAGTGTAACCGGGTCCGGCTACACCTTC

j_call: TRBJ1-4
d_call: TRBD1
clone_size: .
v_call: TRBV28
cdr3_aa: CASSLVQGGTEKLFF
cdr3_nt: TGTGCCAGCAGTTTGGTACAGGGGGGTACTGAAAAACTGTTTTTT

j_call: TRBJ2-7
d_call: TRBD2
clone_size: .
v_call: TRBV28
cdr3_aa: CASSAVGGGGIWYEQYF
cdr3_nt: TGTGCCAGCAGTGCCGTGGGCGGGGGAGGGATTTGGTACGAGCAGTACTTC

j_call: TRBJ1-2
d_call: TRBD1
clone_size: .
v_call: TRBV7-8
cdr3_aa: CASSPRQGVGGYTF
cdr3_nt: TGTGCCAGCAGCCCTCGACAGGGGGTGGGCGGCTACACCTTC

j_call: TRBJ1-1
d_call: .
clone_size: .
v_call: TRBV11-2
cdr3_aa: CASSLGGVAEAFF
cdr3_nt: TGTGCCAGCAGTCTTGGGGGGGTTGCTGAAGCTTTCTTT

j_call: TRBJ2-4
d_call: .
clone_size: .
v_call: TRBV5-6
cdr3_aa: CASSLYRLNIQYF
cdr3_nt: TGTGCCAGCAGCTTATACAGATTAAACATTCAGTACTTC

j_call: TRBJ1-5
d_call: .
clone_size: .
v_call: TRBV6-1
cdr3_aa: CASSESRLQPQHF
cdr3_nt: TGTGCCAGCAGTGAAAGTCGGTTGCAGCCCCAGCATTTT

j_call: TRBJ2-5
d_call: .
clone_size: .
v_call: TRBV18
cdr3_aa: CASSETGKETQYF
cdr3_nt: TGTGCCAGCTCAGAAACGGGTAAAGAGACCCAGTACTTC

j_call: TRBJ1-2
d_call: .
clone_size: .
v_call: TRBV5-6
cdr3_aa: CASSLGESYGYTF
cdr3_nt: TGTGCCAGCAGCCTAGGGGAGTCCTATGGCTACACCTTC

j_call: TRBJ2-1
d_call: .
clone_size: .
v_call: TRBV7-3
cdr3_aa: CASSDQGSTKYEQFF
cdr3_nt: TGTGCCAGCAGCGACCAGGGTTCCACTAAATACGAGCAGTTCTTC

j_call: TRBJ1-6
d_call: .
clone_size: .
v_call: TRBV19
cdr3_aa: CASSSGEGGDSSPLHF
cdr3_nt: TGTGCCAGTAGTTCCGGCGAAGGGGGTGATAGCTCACCCCTCCACTTT

j_call: TRBJ1-3
d_call: .
clone_size: .
v_call: TRBV28
cdr3_aa: CASSLRELSGNTIYF
cdr3_nt: TGTGCCAGCAGTTTACGAGAACTTTCTGGAAACACCATATATTTT

j_call: TRBJ1-4
d_call: .
clone_size: once
v_call: TRBV5-5
cdr3_aa: CASSSPGGATLNEKLFF
cdr3_nt: TGTGCCAGCAGCTCCCCGGGAGGCGCTACTCTCAATGAAAAACTGTTTTTT

j_call: TRBJ1-1
d_call: .
clone_size: .
v_call: TRBV19
cdr3_aa: CARPAQVNEAFF
cdr3_nt: TGTGCCAGACCGGCCCAAGTAAATGAAGCTTTCTTT

j_call: TRBJ1-5
d_call: .
clone_size: .
v_call: TRBV7-2
cdr3_aa: CASSSSRSYQPQHF
cdr3_nt: TGTGCCAGCAGCAGCAGTAGAAGCTATCAGCCCCAGCATTTT

j_call: TRBJ2-1
d_call: .
clone_size: .
v_call: TRBV5-5
cdr3_aa: CASSSQLFRNNEQFF
cdr3_nt: TGTGCCAGCAGCTCCCAACTTTTCCGAAACAATGAGCAGTTCTTC

j_call: TRBJ1-2
d_call: TRBD1
clone_size: .
v_call: TRBV6-5
cdr3_aa: CASSYRQGGYGYTF
cdr3_nt: TGTGCCAGCAGTTATCGGCAGGGGGGCTATGGCTACACCTTC

j_call: TRBJ1-2
d_call: .
clone_size: .
v_call: TRBV9
cdr3_aa: CASSVAGRANYGYTF
cdr3_nt: TGTGCCAGCAGCGTAGCGGGACGGGCTAACTATGGCTACACCTTC

j_call: TRBJ1-1
d_call: .
clone_size: .
v_call: TRBV10-3
cdr3_aa: CAIRDLNTEAFF
cdr3_nt: TGTGCCATCAGGGATCTGAACACTGAAGCTTTCTTT

j_call: TRBJ1-1
d_call: TRBD1
clone_size: .
v_call: TRBV6-2/TRBV6-3
cdr3_aa: CASSYVDRSGTEAFF
cdr3_nt: TGTGCCAGCAGTTACGTGGACAGGTCAGGGACTGAAGCTTTCTTT

j_call: TRBJ1-2
d_call: .
clone_size: .
v_call: TRBV13
cdr3_aa: CASSLPTYGYTF
cdr3_nt: TGTGCCAGCAGCTTACCGACCTATGGCTACACCTTC

j_call: TRBJ1-2
d_call: .
clone_size: .
v_call: TRBV5-8
cdr3_aa: CASSLPGPYGYTF
cdr3_nt: TGTGCCAGCAGCCTGCCGGGACCCTATGGCTACACCTTC

j_call: TRBJ2-3
d_call: .
clone_size: .
v_call: TRBV7-9
cdr3_aa: CASSLLVTDTQYF
cdr3_nt: TGTGCCAGCAGCTTACTAGTGACAGATACGCAGTATTTT

j_call: TRBJ2-2
d_call: .
clone_size: .
v_call: TRBV10-2
cdr3_aa: CASSPSSGELFF
cdr3_nt: TGCGCCAGCAGTCCTAGCAGTGGGGAGCTGTTTTTT

j_call: TRBJ2-7
d_call: TRBD2
clone_size: .
v_call: TRBV10-3
cdr3_aa: CAIRNTGTSGSLYEQYF
cdr3_nt: TGTGCCATCAGAAACACCGGGACTAGCGGGAGTTTGTACGAGCAGTACTTC

j_call: TRBJ2-2
d_call: .
clone_size: .
v_call: TRBV7-7
cdr3_aa: CASSLAANTGELFF
cdr3_nt: TGTGCCAGCAGCTTGGCAGCGAACACCGGGGAGCTGTTTTTT

j_call: TRBJ2-1
d_call: TRBD1
clone_size: .
v_call: TRBV5-5
cdr3_aa: CASSRRDSSYNEQFF
cdr3_nt: TGTGCCAGCAGCCGCCGGGACAGCTCCTACAATGAGCAGTTCTTC